The rows below give T cell receptor beta chains drawn from one sample of a study of cytomegalovirus exposure and HLA in healthy donors. Sequencing used immunoSEQ multiplex PCR; TCRdb keeps in-frame clones, though not all of them. The table includes over 200,000 clones, approximately 82% detected once. Sequenced: PBMCs. The receptors were gathered from a woman in her late teens or twenties in good health and CMV-seronegative. CDR3s include the opening cysteine and the closing phenylalanine or tryptophan. The order of the fields is J gene, D gene, V gene, clone size, CDR3 protein, CDR3 DNA. D genes are given only for firm matches. Not every row has a clone size; where given, it reads once, few, many or a size class.

TRBJ1-1 | NA | TRBV7-9 | NA | CASSLFGAEAFF | TGTGCCAGCAGCTTATTCGGGGCTGAAGCTTTCTTT
TRBJ1-2 | NA | TRBV20-1 | NA | CSANKGTGYTF | TGCAGTGCTAATAAGGGTACGGGCTACACCTTC
TRBJ2-1 | NA | TRBV5-1 | NA | CASSGGDNEQFF | TGCGCCAGCAGTGGCGGGGACAATGAGCAGTTCTTC
TRBJ1-5 | NA | TRBV28 | NA | CASSLWGQSLSPQHF | TGTGCCAGCAGTTTATGGGGGCAGAGTCTATCCCCGCAGCATTTT
TRBJ1-2 | NA | TRBV19 | NA | CASGRTGVAF | TGTGCCAGTGGGAGAACGGGCGTCGCCTTC
TRBJ1-4 | NA | TRBV6-1 | NA | CASSGLETRTF | TGTGCCAGCAGTGGACTGGAGACACGCACTTTT
TRBJ2-5 | TRBD2 | TRBV5-1 | NA | CASSSTSVSGGLQETQYF | TGCGCCAGCAGCTCTACTTCGGTTAGCGGGGGGCTCCAAGAGACCCAGTACTTC
TRBJ1-4 | NA | TRBV11-2 | NA | CASSLGRATNEKLFF | TGTGCCAGCAGCTTAGGACGGGCAACTAATGAAAAACTGTTTTTT
TRBJ1-5 | NA | TRBV28 | NA | CASSSQRESQHF | TGTGCCAGCAGTTCGCAAAGGGAGTCCCAGCATTTT
TRBJ2-7 | NA | TRBV30 | NA | CAWRSRDSAYEQYF | TGTGCCTGGAGGAGTCGGGACTCAGCCTACGAGCAGTACTTC
TRBJ2-5 | NA | TRBV5-1 | NA | CASGPGLPPPKETQYF | TGCGCCAGCGGCCCCGGGCTCCCGCCCCCCAAAGAGACCCAGTACTTC
TRBJ2-1 | TRBD1 | TRBV6-6 | NA | CASSTTGGKEGDEQFF | TGTGCCAGCAGTACGACAGGGGGCAAAGAGGGGGATGAGCAGTTCTTC
TRBJ2-3 | TRBD2 | TRBV2 | NA | CASTGLAGGRTDTQYF | TGTGCCAGCACCGGACTAGCGGGGGGGCGGACAGATACGCAGTATTTT
TRBJ2-2 | TRBD1 | TRBV7-7 | NA | CASSLATTGTLFF | TGTGCCAGCAGCTTAGCTACGACAGGGACGCTGTTTTTT
TRBJ2-1 | TRBD1 | TRBV15 | NA | CATGDTGGGHNEQFF | TGTGCCACCGGAGATACAGGGGGCGGCCACAATGAGCAGTTCTTC
TRBJ2-5 | NA | TRBV6-1 | many | CASRDPAMTQYF | TGTGCCAGCAGGGACCCCGCCATGACCCAGTACTTC
TRBJ2-3 | NA | TRBV5-1 | NA | CASSLIGAGSDTQYF | TGCGCCAGCAGCCTGATAGGGGCGGGCTCAGATACGCAGTATTTT
TRBJ1-2 | NA | TRBV28 | NA | CASIGQLGAYRSLDGYTF | TGTGCCAGCATTGGACAGCTAGGAGCGTACCGTTCATTAGATGGCTACACCTTC
TRBJ2-1 | NA | TRBV19 | NA | CASSIDREAYNEQFF | TGTGCCAGTAGTATTGACAGGGAGGCCTACAATGAGCAGTTCTTC
TRBJ2-1 | NA | TRBV6-1 | NA | CASSEARASYHNEQFF | TGTGCCAGCAGTGAAGCAAGGGCTAGCTACCACAATGAGCAGTTCTTC
TRBJ2-7 | TRBD2 | TRBV5-1 | NA | CASSLGAGGNEQYF | TGCGCCAGCAGCTTAGGAGCGGGGGGTAACGAGCAGTACTTC
TRBJ1-4 | NA | TRBV15 | NA | CATSRGEGQEKLFF | TGTGCCACCAGCAGAGGGGAAGGGCAAGAAAAACTGTTTTTT
TRBJ1-2 | NA | TRBV9 | NA | CASRGGDYGYTF | TGTGCCAGCAGGGGCGGTGATTATGGCTACACCTTC
TRBJ1-2 | NA | TRBV13 | NA | CASSLGQGLGGYTF | TGTGCCAGCAGCTTAGGCCAGGGTCTAGGTGGCTACACCTTC
TRBJ2-1 | NA | TRBV6-5 | NA | CASSPVGPDEQFF | TGTGCCAGCAGTCCCGTGGGGCCCGATGAGCAGTTCTTC
TRBJ2-7 | NA | TRBV4-1 | NA | CASSQPSSGAHEQYF | TGCGCCAGCAGCCAACCCTCTTCAGGGGCCCACGAGCAGTACTTC
TRBJ2-7 | TRBD1 | TRBV5-4 | NA | CASSFTGATNEQYF | TGTGCCAGCAGCTTTACAGGGGCCACCAACGAGCAGTACTTC
TRBJ2-2 | NA | TRBV6-5 | NA | CASSYAHREGGELFF | TGTGCCAGCAGTTACGCGCACAGGGAGGGCGGGGAGCTGTTTTTT
TRBJ1-2 | NA | TRBV2 | NA | CASSSVYGYTF | TGTGCCAGCTCATCAGTCTATGGCTACACCTTC
TRBJ1-1 | NA | TRBV5-6 | NA | CASSLMGVVKSTEAFF | TGTGCCAGCAGCTTGATGGGGGTGGTGAAGAGCACTGAAGCTTTCTTT
TRBJ2-1 | NA | TRBV4-1 | NA | CASSQVAYLYNEQFF | TGCGCCAGCAGCCAAGTGGCCTACCTCTACAATGAGCAGTTCTTC
TRBJ1-1 | NA | TRBV30 | NA | CACQPPRNTEAFF | TGTGCCTGCCAACCCCCACGGAACACTGAAGCTTTCTTT
TRBJ2-3 | NA | TRBV25-1 | NA | CASSRDLEDTQYF | TGTGCCAGCAGTCGCGACCTGGAAGATACGCAGTATTTT
TRBJ1-2 | NA | TRBV6-1 | NA | CASSERGSNYGYTF | TGTGCCAGCAGTGAACGGGGGTCTAACTATGGCTACACCTTC
TRBJ1-1 | NA | TRBV19 | NA | CASSPIMNTEAFF | TGTGCCAGTAGCCCGATTATGAACACTGAAGCTTTCTTT
TRBJ2-7 | TRBD1 | TRBV7-8 | NA | CASTGDRVHEQYF | TGTGCCAGCACCGGAGACAGGGTCCACGAGCAGTACTTC
TRBJ1-2 | NA | TRBV18 | NA | CASSPSRDYYGYTF | TGTGCCAGCTCACCAAGCCGGGACTACTATGGCTACACCTTC
TRBJ2-5 | NA | TRBV9 | NA | CASSARARGQETQYF | TGTGCCAGCAGCGCCCGGGCACGGGGCCAAGAGACCCAGTACTTC
TRBJ2-7 | TRBD1 | TRBV18 | NA | CASSSVPGQGNEQYF | TGTGCCAGCTCATCGGTCCCGGGACAGGGGAACGAGCAGTACTTC
TRBJ2-7 | TRBD2 | TRBV5-1 | NA | CASSSLAGGGYEQYF | TGCGCCAGCAGCTCGCTAGCGGGGGGAGGCTACGAGCAGTACTTC
TRBJ2-2 | NA | TRBV19 | NA | CASSVLLGELFF | TGTGCCAGTAGTGTCCTTCTCGGGGAGCTGTTTTTT
TRBJ2-3 | NA | TRBV6-5 | once | CASSPMGADTQYF | TGTGCCAGCAGCCCGATGGGCGCAGATACGCAGTATTTT
TRBJ1-1 | NA | TRBV2 | few | CASCRIMNTEAFF | TGTGCCAGCTGCAGAATCATGAACACTGAAGCTTTCTTT
TRBJ2-7 | TRBD2 | TRBV4-1 | NA | CASSQAEAGSTPYEQYF | TGCGCCAGCAGCCAAGCGGAAGCGGGATCTACCCCCTACGAGCAGTACTTC
TRBJ1-5 | NA | TRBV19 | NA | CATGGVRDQPQHF | TGTGCCACCGGGGGGGTCCGGGATCAGCCCCAGCATTTT
TRBJ2-1 | NA | TRBV2 | NA | CASSEAPEGRQFF | TGTGCCAGCAGTGAAGCCCCCGAGGGGCGGCAGTTCTTC
TRBJ2-7 | TRBD2 | TRBV10-2 | NA | CASRETSDYEQYF | TGCGCCAGCAGGGAGACTAGCGACTACGAGCAGTACTTC
TRBJ1-5 | TRBD1 | TRBV5-6 | NA | CASSKSPRDRGKRQPQHF | TGTGCCAGCAGCAAGAGCCCCCGGGACAGGGGAAAGAGGCAGCCCCAGCATTTT
TRBJ1-1 | TRBD1 | TRBV28 | NA | CASSLGTGETEAFF | TGTGCCAGCAGTTTAGGGACAGGGGAGACTGAAGCTTTCTTT
TRBJ1-5 | TRBD1 | TRBV27 | NA | CASSLIQGSQPQHF | TGTGCCAGCAGTTTAATACAGGGGAGCCAGCCCCAGCATTTT
TRBJ2-5 | TRBD1 | TRBV4-1 | NA | CASSHGDRDQETQYF | TGCGCCAGCAGCCATGGGGACAGGGACCAAGAGACCCAGTACTTC
TRBJ1-1 | NA | TRBV19 | NA | CASKVAAEAFF | TGTGCCAGTAAGGTCGCCGCTGAAGCTTTCTTT
TRBJ2-7 | NA | TRBV2 | NA | CASSPGRGYEQYF | TGTGCCAGCAGCCCGGGACGGGGGTACGAGCAGTACTTC